This T cell receptor (beta chain) came from a study of CD4 T cells in relation to SARS-CoV-2 and coronaviruses. The overall study: ViraFEST: approximately 10-day antigen culture of PBMCs, then TCR beta CDR3 sequencing.

Germline CDR1 reads ENHRY; CDR2 reads SYGVKD. V gave up 3 bases and J gave up 1 base, with 21 bases separating them. The length of the CDR3 is 18 residues. CD4+ T cells from unexposed donors were obtained before the COVID-19 pandemic (2011-2018). Isolation of CD4+ T cells took place after about 9 days in culture. Profiled with immunoSEQ multiplex PCR; TCRdb holds only in-frame clones, not every one. The table includes approximately 30,000 clones, 60% to 80% detected once. On this clone: Its cognate antigen is unknown.

This receptor was taken from a human donor in good health. The V gene is TRBV10-3, the J gene TRBJ1-1, with D possibly TRBD1 on 6 matching bases. The sequencing input was CD4+ T cells from PBMCs, cultured in vitro. CDR3 sequence reads: CAISDPDGGLKGNTEAFF. CDR3 DNA: TGTGCCATCAGTGACCCAGACGGGGGGCTGAAAGGGAACACTGAAGCTTTCTTT.